The 21 T cell receptor beta chains reported below all come from one sample, sequenced in a study of vaccination effects on CD4 cells after COVID-19. This table comes from immunoSEQ multiplex PCR, and its TCRdb copy is limited to in-frame clones, with some not included. The table has about 27,000 clones, roughly 70% seen once. Before sequencing, viral peptide pools were used by the ViraFEST assay to expand antigen-specific CD4+ T cells. Scientists isolated CD4+ T cells after a roughly nine-day culture period ended. Vaccine recipients had no previous SARS-CoV-2 infection; their nucleocapsid antibodies were negative. No cognate antigen is known for these TCRs. Sequenced material: CD4+ T cells from PBMCs cultured with HCoV-NL63 spike peptides, taken before COVID-19 vaccination. The receptor source for this set is a human donor who received a COVID-19 vaccine.

This sequence joins TRBV6-9 and TRBJ2-5; no clear D. The CDR3 totals 18 residues. Deletions cut 2 bases from V and 7 bases from J, with 26 bases between. Germline V lookup: CDR1 MNHGY, CDR2 SVAAGI. This CDR3 is CASSYTLLGWRGRRTQYF. CDR3 DNA: TGTGCCAGCAGTTATACCCTGTTAGGATGGAGAGGAAGACGGACCCAGTACTTC.

The J gene is TRBJ1-2, the V gene TRBV7-2; D call uncertain. The CDR3 runs to 13 residues. Trimming shortened V by 2 bases and J by 0 bases, and 4 bases separated the two germline ends. CDR1 and CDR2 from the germline V gene are SGHTA and FQGNSA. The CDR3 loop is CASSLSANYGYTF. CDR3 DNA sequence: TGTGCCAGCAGCTTATCCGCTAACTATGGCTACACCTTC.

The V call is TRBV10-3, the J call TRBJ2-7; TRBD1 is a possible D gene (6 bases). The CDR3 is 11 amino acids. Trimming left V 11 bases short and J 6 bases short, with 14 bases between. CDR1 is ENHRY, CDR2 SYGVKD, per germline. This CDR3 is CAVLTGSEQYF. CDR3 DNA sequence: TGTGCCGTGTTGACAGGTAGCGAGCAGTACTTC.

This clone was seen only a few times. J is TRBJ1-3 and V is TRBV3-1 (or the pseudogene TRBV3-2), with no clear D. The CDR3 loop spans 11 amino acids. Germline-derived CDR1 and CDR2 are LGHDT and YNNKEL (reference sequence). V was shortened by 4 bases and J by 6 bases, with 4 bases between the two germline ends. CDR3 sequence (DNA): TGTGCCAGCAGCCGGACAAACACCATATATTTT. This gives the protein CASSRTNTIYF.

The V gene is TRBV28, the J gene TRBJ2-5; 7 nucleotides agree with TRBD2. Unmatched junction bases numbered 6, after V lost 6 bases and J lost 5 bases. Germline-derived CDR1 and CDR2 are MDHEN and SYDVKM. The CDR3 contains 13 residues. CDR3 DNA sequence: TGTGCCAGCAGACAAATAGCGGGCGAGACCCAGTACTTC. Amino acids: CASRQIAGETQYF.

The rearrangement joins TRBV2 to TRBJ2-1, with 11 bases that match TRBD2. The germline CDR1 and CDR2 sequences are SNHLY and FYNNEI. With 2 bases clipped from V and 4 bases from J, the junction kept 1 base outside the gene matches. The CDR3 contains 15 residues. CDR3 sequence: CASSELAGGYNEQFF. The CDR3 coding sequence is TGTGCCAGCAGTGAACTAGCGGGAGGTTACAATGAGCAGTTCTTC.

The chain joins TRBV5-1 to TRBJ1-4, with D possibly being TRBD1 (5 bases). The V gene lost 2 bases and the J gene lost 4 bases, with 12 bases spanning the gap. The CDR3 loop spans 15 amino acids. Germline V gene lookup returns CDR1 SGHRS and CDR2 YFSETQ. In DNA form, the CDR3 reads TGCGCCAGCAGCTTATGGGGCCAGTTTAATGAAAAACTGTTTTTT. Translating it yields CASSLWGQFNEKLFF.

This clone turned up a few times. The chain couples TRBV28 to TRBJ2-7; D possibly matches TRBD1 or TRBD2 (7 bases each). Germline CDR1 and CDR2: MDHEN and SYDVKM. The CDR3 has 14 residues. The V end lost 8 bases, the J end lost 9 bases, and 23 bases lay between the germline ends. The CDR3 DNA reads as TGTGCCAGCGCTGACAGGGAGGGACCTTGGGCGCAGTACTTC. Protein: CASADREGPWAQYF. The variable domain in full, completed from reference TRBV28 and TRBJ2-7, reads DVKVTQSSRYLVKRTGEKVFLECVQDMDHENMFWYRQDPGLGLRLIYFSYDVKMKEKGDIPEGYSVSREKKERFSLILESASTNQTSMYLCASADREGPWAQYFGPGTRLTVT.

The chain is built from TRBV13 and TRBJ2-7, with 11 positions matching TRBD2. CDR3 length equals 16 residues. Trimming at V came to 5 bases and at J to 4 bases, leaving 10 bases not matched to a gene. CDR1 is PRHDT and CDR2 is FYEKMQ in the germline V gene (reference sequence). CDR3 bases: TGTGCCAGCAGCCCCGCCCCTAGCGGGGGGCTATACGAGCAGTACTTC. Its protein product is CASSPAPSGGLYEQYF.

This clone was observed a handful of times. The genes are TRBV25-1 and TRBJ2-5; a weak D match, TRBD1 (5 bases). Germline assignment: CDR1 MGHDK and CDR2 SYGVNS. V was pared by 0 bases and J by 8 bases, with 10 bases between. This CDR3 is built from 13 residues. Written as DNA, the CDR3 is TGTGCCAGCAGTGAATATAGGGGCGGAACCCAGTACTTC. It specifies CASSEYRGGTQYF.

The chain employs TRBV7-2 and TRBJ2-3; D could derive from TRBD1 or TRBD2 (5 bases each). Trimming cost V 2 bases and J 4 bases, with 25 bases left between them. This CDR3 region has 19 residues. CDR1 SGHTA and CDR2 FQGNSA come from the germline V gene. CDR3 region: CASSLNWWGPLTGADTQYF. In DNA, the CDR3 is TGTGCCAGCAGCTTAAATTGGTGGGGACCCCTAACGGGCGCAGATACGCAGTATTTT.

V is TRBV24-1 and J is TRBJ1-2, with D tentatively TRBD1 (5 bases). CDR3 length: 14 amino acids. CDR1 is KGHDR and CDR2 is SFDVKD in the germline V gene. The V gene lost 5 bases and the J gene lost 4 bases, with 13 bases spanning the gap. The CDR3 DNA reads TGTGCCACCAGTGCAGGACGTGGGACCTATGGCTACACCTTC. Protein: CATSAGRGTYGYTF.

This sequence joins TRBV4-1 and TRBJ2-7, with 8 nucleotides matching TRBD2. The CDR3 is 15 amino acids. Germline V gene data show CDR1 as MGHRA and CDR2 as YSYEKL. V shed 5 bases and J 2 bases; nucleotides not matched to a gene: 8. As DNA, the CDR3 is TGCGCCAGCAGCGACCAAGCGGGGGCCGCCTACGAGCAGTACTTC. The encoded protein is CASSDQAGAAYEQYF.

Only a few counts were recorded for this clone. The V and J genes are TRBV30 and TRBJ2-2; D uncertain. V lost 4 bases to trimming and J lost 2 bases, with 5 bases between them. The CDR3 spans 12 residues. In germline, CDR1 is GTSNPN, CDR2 SVGIG (reference sequence). This chain's CDR3 is CAWTENTGELFF. DNA of the CDR3: TGTGCCTGGACCGAAAACACCGGGGAGCTGTTTTTT.

The chain couples TRBV7-9 to TRBJ1-6, with D unclear. Germline V gene data show CDR1 as SEHNR and CDR2 as FQNEAQ (reference sequence). Trimming took off 0 bases at V and 8 bases at J, with 14 bases between the two ends. This CDR3 region has 16 residues. The CDR3 DNA follows: TGTGCCAGCAGCTTAGCTCGGGCGGGAGATTATTCACCCCTCCACTTT. Amino acid sequence: CASSLARAGDYSPLHF.

The gene calls are TRBV7-9 and TRBJ1-6, with D hard to call. V was pared by 5 bases and J by 5 bases, with 16 bases between. The CDR3 is 16 residues long. Germline V gene sequence: CDR1 SEHNR, CDR2 FQNEAQ (reference sequence). CDR3 protein: CASSPGFSQNNSPLHF. The CDR3 DNA sequence: TGTGCCAGCAGCCCAGGCTTTAGCCAGAATAATTCACCCCTCCACTTT.

The rearrangement links TRBV9 to TRBJ2-1; D ambiguous. This CDR3 region has 17 residues. The germline V gene has CDR1 SGDLS and CDR2 YYNGEE. Trimming took 0 bases from V and 2 from J, leaving 15 bases between them. CDR3 in DNA: TGTGCCAGCAGCGTAGCGACTCACACTAACCCCTACAATGAGCAGTTCTTC. Amino acids: CASSVATHTNPYNEQFF.

This clone appeared a few times. J is TRBJ1-6 and V is TRBV30; D unresolved. V was pared by 0 bases and J by 5 bases, with 11 bases between. CDR1 GTSNPN and CDR2 SVGIG come from the germline V gene (reference sequence). The CDR3 spans 15 residues. Here the CDR3 DNA reads TGTGCCTGGAGTGTAGGCGGCGGGCATAATTCACCCCTCCACTTT. Translating it yields CAWSVGGGHNSPLHF. Full variable domain (outside the CDR3, taken from reference TRBV30 and TRBJ1-6): SQTIHQWPATLVQPVGSPLSLECTVEGTSNPNLYWYRQAAGRGLQLLFYSVGIGQISSEVPQNLSASRPQDRQFILSSKKLLLSDSGFYLCAWSVGGGHNSPLHFGNGTRLTVT.

The chain combines TRBV11-2 with TRBJ2-3, with 10 nucleotides matching TRBD2. The CDR3 is made up of 17 amino acids. Per the germline V gene, CDR1 is SGHAT and CDR2 is FQNNGV. With 5 bases clipped from V and 4 bases from J, the junction kept 12 bases outside the gene matches. The CDR3: CASSRGVAGGISDTQYF. For the CDR3, the DNA is TGTGCCAGCAGCCGTGGGGTAGCGGGGGGTATCTCAGATACGCAGTATTTT.

The gene calls are TRBV15 and TRBJ2-1, with D possibly being TRBD2 (6 bases). From germline, CDR1 is LNHNV and CDR2 YYDKDF (reference sequence). The V end lost 0 bases, the J end lost 0 bases, and 21 bases lay between the germline ends. The CDR3 sequence is 20 residues long. This chain's CDR3 is CATSRDPFLPSASSYNEQFF. The CDR3 bases are TGTGCCACCAGCAGAGATCCTTTTCTACCTAGCGCGAGCTCCTACAATGAGCAGTTCTTC.

This clone has a handful of counts. This rearrangement joins TRBV4-2 to TRBJ1-2, with 7 bases matching TRBD1. The CDR3 covers 16 residues. CDR1 is LGHNA, CDR2 YNFKEQ, per germline. V lost 0 bases to trimming and J lost 5 bases; unmatched junction nucleotides: 9. The CDR3 is CASSQDRGGGAYGYTF. As DNA, the CDR3 is TGTGCCAGCAGCCAAGATCGTGGAGGGGGCGCATATGGCTACACCTTC.